This T cell receptor (beta chain) came from a study of blood T cell repertoires in COVID-19. Study-level information: PBMCs, B-cell-depleted T cells, or T cells were the source of the cDNA or gDNA that made up the material.

Using immunoSEQ multiplex PCR, the repertoire was profiled, and TCRdb retains in-frame clones only, with some absent. This table has 150,000 to 200,000 clones, 93% appearing once. The germline V gene encodes CDR1 MNHNY and CDR2 SVGAGI (reference sequence). The CDR3 is 16 residues long. Trimming stripped 2 bases from V and 2 bases from J, with 14 bases between. This TCR was recovered from a woman aged 60-70 years with COVID-19, enrolled during active disease. This chain links TRBV6-6 with TRBJ2-3, with D tentatively TRBD1 (5 bases). The specimen sequenced was peripheral blood. CDR3 sequence reads: CASSYTRGDPTDTQYF. The DNA of the CDR3 is TGTGCCAGCAGTTACACAAGGGGCGATCCCACAGATACGCAGTATTTT.